The clone carrying this T cell receptor (beta chain) appeared many times. Amplification targeted TCR beta CDR3 regions from RNA transcripts. First-round RT-PCR with HTBI primers amplified the TCR CDR3 region. TCRdb reanalysed the multiplex PCR reads using MiXCR and keeps one entry per CDR3 protein. The repertoire holds approximately 610,000 distinct CDR3 sequences, around 17% seen once, with more than 15% in the top ten. The entry originates in a study of T cells in Graves' hyperthyroidism and ophthalmopathy. Germline CDR1 is DFQATT and CDR2 is SNEGSKA (reference sequence). There are 14 residues in the CDR3. Trimming removed 4 bases from V and 3 bases from J, with 16 bases in between. The patients, who ranged from 18 to 65 in age, presented with newly diagnosed hyperthyroidism lasting under 2 months. Uncontrolled infection, other autoimmune disease, pregnancy and lactation each barred patients from inclusion. The authors obtained PBMCs from over 8 ml of fresh peripheral blood.

The sequenced sample was blood. The source is a woman aged 18 to 35 with Graves' hyperthyroidism. This chain connects TRBV20-1 to TRBJ2-7, with a possible D match to TRBD2 (6 bases). The CDR3 protein is CSATSGSFFYEQYF. In nucleotides, the CDR3 is TGCAGTGCTACTTCCGGGAGTTTCTTCTACGAGCAGTACTTC.